This entry lists 9 T cell receptor beta chains sequenced from one sample in a study of vaccination and CD4 T cells after COVID-19. Treatment here: approximately 11-day PBMC culture with coronavirus spike peptide pools or control peptides (ViraFEST assay). The antigens these receptors bind are not known. The Oncomine TCR Beta short-read assay was applied to DNA of cultured CD4+ T cells. TCRdb analysed the PCR reads with MiXCR anew, one entry per CDR3 protein. Of 20,000 to 25,000 distinct CDR3 sequences listed, roughly half were seen once; the top ten hold roughly 8.9%. Source material: CD4+ T cells from blood, cultured in vitro. Receptor source: a human donor who had recovered from COVID-19.

The chain recombines TRBV5-4 with TRBJ2-5; 9 bases are a match to TRBD2. The V and J ends lost 9 bases and 5 bases, in that order; junction bases with no gene match: 14. Germline V gives CDR1 SGHNT, CDR2 YYREEE (reference sequence). CDR3 length equals 15 residues. Here the CDR3 DNA reads TGTGCCACCTCACGAGCGGGGGGAGCCGGGGAGACCCAGTACTTC. Amino acids: CATSRAGGAGETQYF.

The chain has TRBV2 and TRBJ2-5; tentative D call: TRBD2 (6 bases). CDR3 length equals 14 residues. The V gene's germline CDR1 is SNHLY and CDR2 FYNNEI. The germline V and J ends were trimmed by 0 bases and 3 bases, with 8 bases remaining between them. CDR3 nucleotides: TGTGCCAGCAGTGAAGCAGGAGGGAAAGAGACCCAGTACTTC. The encoded protein is CASSEAGGKETQYF.

This clonotype was detected a few times. The rearrangement links TRBV6-1 to TRBJ1-5; TRBD1 is a possible D gene (6 bases). Trimming cost V 7 bases and J 6 bases, with 13 bases left between them. CDR1 is MNHNS and CDR2 is SASEGT in the germline V gene. The CDR3 covers 13 residues. In DNA form, the CDR3 reads TGTGCCAGCACCACAGGGATAGCTCAGCCCCAGCATTTT. It translates to CASTTGIAQPQHF.

The genes are TRBV19 and TRBJ1-1, with 9 nucleotides matching TRBD1. This CDR3 region has 16 residues. The V and J ends lost 3 bases and 1 base, in that order; junction bases with no gene match: 6. CDR1 and CDR2 (germline): LNHDA, SQIVND (reference sequence). CDR3 in DNA: TGTGCCAGTAGTATGACAGGGGGGATACCGAACACTGAAGCTTTCTTT. It codes for CASSMTGGIPNTEAFF.

As DNA, the CDR3 is TGTGCCAGCAGGGACTCCGGGAGGGAGACCCAGTACTTC. Amino acid sequence: CASRDSGRETQYF. The chain employs TRBV6-1 and TRBJ2-5, with 7 bases that match TRBD2. CDR1 is MNHNS, CDR2 SASEGT, per germline. V was clipped by 6 bases and J by 5 bases; unmatched bases: 6. The CDR3 contains 13 residues.

The chain recombines TRBV27 with TRBJ2-3, with a tentative D call TRBD2 (6 bases). Per the germline V gene, CDR1 is MNHEY and CDR2 is SMNVEV (reference sequence). The V and J ends lost 3 bases and 2 bases respectively, with 12 bases between them. This CDR3 contains 15 residues. CDR3 region: CASSFGREPTDTQYF. The CDR3, as DNA: TGTGCCAGCAGTTTCGGGCGGGAACCCACAGATACGCAGTATTTT.

This clonotype appeared a few times. The chain carries TRBV30 and TRBJ2-7; perhaps TRBD2 as D (5 bases). The CDR3 has 15 residues. Trimming took off 0 bases at V and 3 bases at J, with 15 bases between the two ends. Germline-derived CDR1 and CDR2 are GTSNPN and SVGIG (reference sequence). The CDR3 bases are TGTGCCTGGAGTGTACTACGTCTACGGGGCTACGAGCAGTACTTC. Amino acid sequence: CAWSVLRLRGYEQYF. Complete variable domain (other parts from reference TRBV30 and TRBJ2-7): SQTIHQWPATLVQPVGSPLSLECTVEGTSNPNLYWYRQAAGRGLQLLFYSVGIGQISSEVPQNLSASRPQDRQFILSSKKLLLSDSGFYLCAWSVLRLRGYEQYFGPGTRLTVT.

The V gene is TRBV6-1, the J gene TRBJ2-1, with D unclear. The germline CDR1 and CDR2 sequences are MNHNS and SASEGT. The CDR3 totals 13 residues. Trimming stripped 8 bases from V and 0 bases from J, with 8 bases between. The CDR3 reads CASGDSSYNEQFF. The CDR3 region has the DNA TGTGCCAGCGGCGATAGCTCCTACAATGAGCAGTTCTTC.

The V and J genes are TRBV28 and TRBJ1-2; TRBD1 matches at 8 bases. This CDR3 spans 15 amino acids. Germline values: CDR1 MDHEN, CDR2 SYDVKM. V was pared by 4 bases and J by 5 bases, with 9 bases of the junction left unmatched. The DNA for the CDR3 is TGTGCCAGCAGTTCGCTACCGACAGGGGCTTATGGCTACACCTTC. This translates into CASSSLPTGAYGYTF.